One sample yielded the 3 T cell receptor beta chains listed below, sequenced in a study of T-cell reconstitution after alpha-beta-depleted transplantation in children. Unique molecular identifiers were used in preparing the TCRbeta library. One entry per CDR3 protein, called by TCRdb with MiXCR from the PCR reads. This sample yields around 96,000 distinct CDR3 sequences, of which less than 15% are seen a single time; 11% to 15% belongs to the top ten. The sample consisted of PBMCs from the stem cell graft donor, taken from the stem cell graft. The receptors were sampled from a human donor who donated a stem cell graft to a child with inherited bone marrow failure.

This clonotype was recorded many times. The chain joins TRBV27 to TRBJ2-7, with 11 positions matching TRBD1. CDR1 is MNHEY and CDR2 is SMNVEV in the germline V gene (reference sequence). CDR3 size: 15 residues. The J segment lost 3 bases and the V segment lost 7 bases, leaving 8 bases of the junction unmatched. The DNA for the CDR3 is TGTGCCAGCACCATCGCCGGGACAGGGGGCTACGAGCAGTACTTC. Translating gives CASTIAGTGGYEQYF.

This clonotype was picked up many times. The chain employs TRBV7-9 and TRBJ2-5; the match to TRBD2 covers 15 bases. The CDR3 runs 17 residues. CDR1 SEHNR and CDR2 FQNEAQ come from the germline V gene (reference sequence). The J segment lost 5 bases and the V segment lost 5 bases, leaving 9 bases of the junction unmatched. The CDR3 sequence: CASSPRTSGRARETQYF. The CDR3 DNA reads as TGTGCCAGCAGCCCCAGGACTAGCGGGAGGGCCCGGGAGACCCAGTACTTC.

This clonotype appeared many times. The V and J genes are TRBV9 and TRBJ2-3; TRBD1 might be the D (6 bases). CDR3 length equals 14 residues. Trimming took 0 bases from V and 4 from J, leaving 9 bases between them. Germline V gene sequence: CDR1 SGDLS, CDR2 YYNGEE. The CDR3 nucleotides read TGTGCCAGCAGCGTAGGACAGGTCCCAGATACGCAGTATTTT. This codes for CASSVGQVPDTQYF.